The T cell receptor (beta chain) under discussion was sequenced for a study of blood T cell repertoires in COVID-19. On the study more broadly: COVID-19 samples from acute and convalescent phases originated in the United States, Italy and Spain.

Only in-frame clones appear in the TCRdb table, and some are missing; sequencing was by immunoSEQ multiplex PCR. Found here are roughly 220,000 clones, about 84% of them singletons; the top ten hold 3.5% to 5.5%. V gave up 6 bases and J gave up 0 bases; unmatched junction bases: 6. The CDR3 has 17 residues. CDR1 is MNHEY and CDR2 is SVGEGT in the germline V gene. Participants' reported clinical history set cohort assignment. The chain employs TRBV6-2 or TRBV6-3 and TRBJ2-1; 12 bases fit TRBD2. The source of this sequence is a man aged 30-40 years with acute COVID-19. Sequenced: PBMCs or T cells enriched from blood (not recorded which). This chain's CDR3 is CASSELAGGPSYNEQFF. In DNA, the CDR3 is TGTGCCAGCAGCGAGCTAGCGGGGGGGCCCTCCTACAATGAGCAGTTCTTC.